Shown below are 2 T cell receptor beta chains from a single sample sequenced in a study of T cell responses to AZD1222 COVID-19 vaccine. Generated by immunoSEQ multiplex PCR, the TCRdb table keeps only in-frame clones and is missing some. The sample has roughly 180,000 clones; roughly nine tenths are singletons. The material sequenced was peripheral blood, taken on day 0 of AZD1222 vaccination. The origin of the receptors is an adult in good health.

This clone was detected only once. This rearrangement joins TRBV6-5 to TRBJ1-1; D remains unclear. V was trimmed by 2 bases and J by 5 bases, leaving 9 bases between them. Germline V lookup: CDR1 MNHEY, CDR2 SVGAGI. CDR3 length equals 13 residues. The CDR3 coding sequence is TGTGCCAGCAGTTACGGCGGCGGAACTGAAGCTTTCTTT. It encodes CASSYGGGTEAFF.

V gene TRBV7-2 combines with J gene TRBJ2-4; D is possibly TRBD1 (5 bases). The germline V and J ends were trimmed by 0 bases and 0 bases, with 9 bases remaining between them. This CDR3 has 16 residues. Germline V gives CDR1 SGHTA, CDR2 FQGNSA. CDR3 loop: CASSLAGPVAKNIQYF. Written as DNA, the CDR3 is TGTGCCAGCAGCTTAGCGGGGCCCGTAGCCAAAAACATTCAGTACTTC.